What follows are 8 T cell receptor beta chains derived from one specimen sequenced in a study of neurological immune-mediated disorders. One entry per CDR3 protein results from TCRdb running MiXCR on the 5' RACE reads. This table has about 71,000 distinct CDR3 sequences, roughly 4.5% appearing once. The sample comprised PBMCs. The source is a man aged 25-45 years with multiple sclerosis.

This clonotype was found a few times. A much larger clone differs from this one at a single base, so this may be a read error. The chain joins TRBV3-1 to TRBJ2-7, with 8 nucleotides matching TRBD1. The CDR3 length is 13 residues. Germline CDR1 is LGHDT and CDR2 is YNNKEL (reference sequence). Germline trimming cut 4 bases from V and 7 bases from J; bases unmatched to any gene: 6. The CDR3 DNA follows: TGTGCCAGCAGCCTCGACAGGGGCCAAGAGCAGTACTTC. It translates to CASSLDRGQEQYF.

This clonotype has a count of ten or more. The J gene is TRBJ1-6, the V gene TRBV12-3 or TRBV12-4, with 7 positions matching TRBD1. After removal of 6 bases from V and 9 bases from J, the junction contained 2 bases not matched to a gene. This CDR3 region has 12 residues. The CDR3 region is CASRQGSSPLHF. DNA of the CDR3: TGTGCCAGCAGACAGGGGTCTTCACCCCTCCACTTT.

This clonotype occurred many times. The gene calls are TRBV5-6 and TRBJ2-7; D is possibly TRBD1 or TRBD2 (6 bases each). Germline loops: CDR1 SGHDT, CDR2 YYEEEE. This CDR3 is built from 13 residues. V was clipped by 9 bases and J by 1 base, with 14 bases between them. The CDR3 region is CATRRRGSYEQYV. The DNA for the CDR3 is TGTGCCACCCGGAGGAGGGGGTCCTACGAGCAGTACGTC.

There are a few counts of this clonotype. The rearrangement links TRBV5-1 to TRBJ2-5; TRBD1 matches at 9 bases. The V gene end was trimmed by 5 bases and the J gene end by 4 bases; junction bases not matched to a gene: 12. This CDR3 spans 16 amino acids. Germline CDR1 reads SGHRS; CDR2 reads YFSETQ. CDR3: CASRGTEQGARETQYF. CDR3 DNA: TGCGCCAGCAGGGGTACAGAACAGGGGGCGCGAGAGACCCAGTACTTC.

In its sample, this clonotype was seen many times. The chain employs TRBV29-1 and TRBJ1-1; D call uncertain. The CDR3 extends over 16 amino acids. The V and J ends lost 7 bases and 4 bases respectively, with 25 bases between them. CDR1 is SQVTM and CDR2 is ANQGSEA in the germline V gene. The CDR3 DNA reads TGCAGCGGGAAGAGTTCAACGCTTCAAGGAGTCACTGAAGCTTTCTTT. It specifies CSGKSSTLQGVTEAFF.

This clonotype has a count of ten or more. This rearrangement joins TRBV5-1 to TRBJ1-4, with D unresolved. The CDR3 is made up of 14 amino acids. Germline CDR1 reads SGHRS; CDR2 reads YFSETQ. V lost 2 bases, J lost 3 bases, and 8 bases lay in between. In DNA form, the CDR3 reads TGCGCCAGCAGCTTAGTCGGATCTAATGAAAAACTGTTTTTT. Amino acids: CASSLVGSNEKLFF.

This clonotype was recorded a few times. The J gene is TRBJ1-5, the V gene TRBV19, with 9 nucleotides matching TRBD1. Trimming at V came to 8 bases and at J to 5 bases, leaving 10 bases not matched to a gene. Germline-derived CDR1 and CDR2 are LNHDA and SQIVND (reference sequence). The CDR3 totals 15 residues. This CDR3 reads CASSAGTGLYQPQHF. The CDR3 DNA reads as TGTGCCAGTTCCGCCGGGACAGGGTTGTATCAGCCCCAGCATTTT.

This clonotype came up many times. The rearrangement uses TRBV6-5 and TRBJ1-2, with TRBD1 matching 7 bases. Trimming took 6 bases from V and 4 from J; bases not matched to a gene: 8. Germline V CDR1 and CDR2: MNHEY, SVGAGI. CDR3 size: 14 residues. CDR3 in DNA: TGTGCCAGCAGACAGGACAGGCAACGCTATGGCTACACCTTC. Amino acids: CASRQDRQRYGYTF.